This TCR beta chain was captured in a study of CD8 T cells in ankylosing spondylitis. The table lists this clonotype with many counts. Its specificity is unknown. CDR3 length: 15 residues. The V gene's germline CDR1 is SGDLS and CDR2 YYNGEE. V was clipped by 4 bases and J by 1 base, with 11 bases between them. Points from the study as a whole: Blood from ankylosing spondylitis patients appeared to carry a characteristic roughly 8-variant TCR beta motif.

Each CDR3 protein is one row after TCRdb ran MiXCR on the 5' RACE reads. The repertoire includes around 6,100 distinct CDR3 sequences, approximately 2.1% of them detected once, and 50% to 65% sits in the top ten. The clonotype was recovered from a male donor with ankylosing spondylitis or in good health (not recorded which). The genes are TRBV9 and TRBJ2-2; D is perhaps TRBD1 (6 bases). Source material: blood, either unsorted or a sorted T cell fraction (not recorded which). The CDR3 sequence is CASSTQQGNTGELFF. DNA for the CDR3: TGTGCCAGCAGCACCCAACAGGGGAACACCGGGGAGCTGTTTTTT.